The source of this T cell receptor (beta chain) is a study of human T cells and chemical hapten exposure. Study-wide results and caveats: Expanded TCRs clustered into significantly more large CDR3 similarity groups than controls, the analysis revealed.

This clonotype has more than one count but fewer than ten. Its cognate antigen is unknown. Using its own MiXCR run on the RACE reads, TCRdb lists one record per CDR3 protein. The sample includes about 160,000 distinct CDR3 sequences, about a quarter of them seen just once. As for time point: patch test 3, about 24 weeks after DPC sensitization. The treatment denotes: therapeutic diphenylcyclopropenone sensitization with weekly scalp DPC. Total RNA came from unfractionated whole blood. This receptor was obtained from a woman under 30 with alopecia areata. Some clones in this sample may be carry-over from other donors' samples. This specimen consisted of whole blood, obtained in connection with sensitization to the hapten diphenylcyclopropenone (DPC).

The CDR3 DNA reads as TGTGCCAGCAGTCGAGGAGGGGGTCCCCAAGAGACCCAGTACTTC. This sequence encodes CASSRGGGPQETQYF. The chain couples TRBV7-2 to TRBJ2-5; D assignment may be TRBD1 or TRBD2 (6 bases each). Germline values: CDR1 SGHTA, CDR2 FQGNSA. This CDR3 comprises 15 residues. Trimming removed 6 bases from V and 1 base from J, with 15 bases in between.